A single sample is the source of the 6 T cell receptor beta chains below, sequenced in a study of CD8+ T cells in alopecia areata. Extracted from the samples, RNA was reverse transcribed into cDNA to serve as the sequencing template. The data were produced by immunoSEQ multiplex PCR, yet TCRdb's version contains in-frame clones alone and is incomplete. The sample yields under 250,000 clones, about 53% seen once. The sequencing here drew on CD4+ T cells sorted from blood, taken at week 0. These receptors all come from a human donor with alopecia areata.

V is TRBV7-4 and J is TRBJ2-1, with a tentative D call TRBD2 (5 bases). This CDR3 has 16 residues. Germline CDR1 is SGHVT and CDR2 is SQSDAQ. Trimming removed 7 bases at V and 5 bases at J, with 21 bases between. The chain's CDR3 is CASTPGGADVHNEQFF. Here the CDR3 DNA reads TGTGCCAGCACCCCCGGAGGAGCGGATGTTCACAATGAGCAGTTCTTC.

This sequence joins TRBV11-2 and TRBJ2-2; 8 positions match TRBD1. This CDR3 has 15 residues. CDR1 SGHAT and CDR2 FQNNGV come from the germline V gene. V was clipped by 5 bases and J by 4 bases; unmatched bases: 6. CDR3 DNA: TGTGCCAGCAGCCATGTGACAGGGGTCACCGGGGAGCTGTTTTTT. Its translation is CASSHVTGVTGELFF.

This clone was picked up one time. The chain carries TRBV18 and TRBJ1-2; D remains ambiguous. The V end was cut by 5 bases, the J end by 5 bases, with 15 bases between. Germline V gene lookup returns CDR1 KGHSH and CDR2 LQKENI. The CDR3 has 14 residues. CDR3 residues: CASSVGSQGYGYTF. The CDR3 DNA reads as TGTGCCAGCTCAGTTGGCAGTCAAGGTTATGGCTACACCTTC.

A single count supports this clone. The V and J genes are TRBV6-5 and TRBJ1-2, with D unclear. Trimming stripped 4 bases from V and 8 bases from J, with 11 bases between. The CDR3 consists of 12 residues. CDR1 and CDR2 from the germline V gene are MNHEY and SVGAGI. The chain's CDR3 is CASSSLPGGYTF. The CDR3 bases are TGTGCCAGCAGTTCCCTCCCTGGGGGCTACACCTTC.

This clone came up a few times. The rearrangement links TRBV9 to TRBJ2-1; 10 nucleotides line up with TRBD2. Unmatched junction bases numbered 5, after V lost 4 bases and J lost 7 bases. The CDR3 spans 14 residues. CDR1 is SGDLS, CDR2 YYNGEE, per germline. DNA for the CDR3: TGTGCCAGCAGCCAGGGTAGCGGGGGGAATGAGCAGTTCTTC. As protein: CASSQGSGGNEQFF.

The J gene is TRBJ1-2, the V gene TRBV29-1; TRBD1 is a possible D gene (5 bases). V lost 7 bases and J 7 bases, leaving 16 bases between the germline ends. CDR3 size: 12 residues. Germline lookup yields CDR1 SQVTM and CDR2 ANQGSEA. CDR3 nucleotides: TGCAGCGCCGCCGAGTTGGGGGGTGGCTACACCTTC. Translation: CSAAELGGGYTF.